This T cell receptor (beta chain) was sequenced during a study of Ad26.COV2.S vaccination and SARS-CoV-2 variants (dated by TCRdb to 2020 to 2023). In terms of the full investigation: Donors in the vaccine arm were drawn from COV1001, a multicentre, randomized, double-blind, placebo-controlled phase I-IIa trial testing Ad26.COV2.S in healthy adults. TCRbeta repertoire sequencing was used to assess the specificity and breadth of SARS-CoV-2-reactive T cell receptors after Ad26.COV2.S vaccination. Trial participants were randomized into five groups of five, in which low-dose or high-dose Ad26.COV2.S was given once or twice, or placebo was given on both occasions. Ad26.COV2.S was given intramuscularly at 5x10^10 or 1x10^11 viral particles, as a single shot or as two shots 56 days apart. Investigators remained blinded to trial group allocation during experiments and outcome assessment. The TCR-sequenced set comprised approximately 32 samples: around 20 Ad26.COV2.S vaccine recipients, 5 placebo recipients and 8 SARS-CoV-2 convalescent individuals.

Concerning this clone itself: The clone's antigen remains unknown. No much larger clonotype is one base removed from it; base qualities were not supplied.

The immunoSEQ Assay was the method used to sequence TCRbeta CDR3 regions. After extraction, genomic DNA underwent amplification by bias-controlled multiplex PCR, followed by high-throughput sequencing. Regarding the original processing steps: To quantify the absolute abundance of every unique TCRbeta CDR3 region, sequences were collapsed and filtered. T cell fraction was estimated by normalization of TCRbeta template counts to usable DNA, with usable DNA being measured through amplification of reference genes present in all nucleated cells. Repertoire TCRs were annotated as SARS-CoV-2-specific when V gene, CDR3 amino acid sequence and J gene were exactly matched to a known reactive TCR set. The reference SARS-CoV-2 TCR set was derived from MIRA and filtered for enrichment in COVID-19-positive ImmuneCODE repertoires, a step that removed public or cross-reactive TCRs. Drawing on the MIRA antigens, annotated TCRs were analysed further at the level of specific ORF or position within ORF. Breadth was defined as annotated unique rearrangements over total unique productive rearrangements; depth was the summed frequency of those rearrangements. Two-sided Wilcoxon rank-sum tests were applied when comparing TCR breadth between groups. Entries here come from immuneACCESS through TCRdb and include only in-frame sequences with V and J called. Some clones fail to appear in such tables; in the studies checked, an unresolved V gene covers under half of the shortfall, and the cause of the remainder is unknown. V and J calls and clone size are copied from that table; D and trimming were computed from the DNA. For this sample the table gives about 450,000 clones, of which roughly 89% were detected only once. The ten largest make up 2.5% to 3% of the sample.

Reading the label with the study, this specimen's treatment or condition is: roughly 18 received Ad26.COV2.S at low or high dose, single or two shots; a few received placebo; per-sample allocation not given. Repertoires of vaccine and placebo recipients were sequenced from samples collected on day 63 after the first injection. Between 29 July and 7 August 2020, Cohort 1b enrolled 20 to 30 adults aged 18-55 years at one site in Boston, USA. Ad26.COV2.S consisted of a replication-incompetent adenovirus type 26 vector by which a prefusion-stabilized SARS-CoV-2 spike protein from the original Wuhan strain was expressed. General conclusions and limits of the study: Vaccine and placebo recipients had comparable non-spike TCR breadth, which fits with the vaccine containing only spike. Substantial breadth of spike-specific CD8+ and CD4+ T cell responses was reported after vaccination. The study was not powered for comparison of responses between vaccine doses or regimens. Ad26.COV2.S recipients had higher spike-specific TCR breadth than placebo recipients (P = 0.0014). It was noted by the authors that total T cell responses may have been underestimated by the TCR breadth and depth analyses.

The CDR3 measures 14 amino acids from cysteine to phenylalanine. The kept DNA is CDR3 alone, 42 bases in frame from the first base. V drops 4 bases and J drops 12 bases, leaving 22 bases in between. For CDR1 and CDR2, the germline V gene lists SGHRS and YFSETQ. The TCR sequence derives from a person between 18 and 59 years old who received the Ad26.COV2.S COVID-19 vaccine or a placebo. The sequencing here drew on peripheral blood, taken in a trial of Ad26.COV2.S vaccine versus placebo. The sequence links TRBV5-1 to TRBJ1-1; the D gene is possibly TRBD1, with 6 bases matching. The DNA sequence is given as TGCGCCAGCAGCCAGCCAGGTCGCGGAGGGGGTACTTTCTTT. This translates into CASSQPGRGGGTFF.